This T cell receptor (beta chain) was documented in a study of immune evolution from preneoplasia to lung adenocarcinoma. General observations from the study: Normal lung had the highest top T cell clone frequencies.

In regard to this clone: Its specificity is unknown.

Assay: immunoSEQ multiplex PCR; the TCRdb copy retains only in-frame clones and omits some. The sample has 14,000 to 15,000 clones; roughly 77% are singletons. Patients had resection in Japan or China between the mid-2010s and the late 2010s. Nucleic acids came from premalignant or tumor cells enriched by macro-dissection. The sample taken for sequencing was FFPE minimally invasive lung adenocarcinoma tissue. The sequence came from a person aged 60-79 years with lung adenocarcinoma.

CDR3 sequence (DNA): TGTGCCAGCAGACCTACAGGGGGAGTCACTGAAGCTTTCTTT. It is translated as CASRPTGGVTEAFF. The genes are TRBV2 and TRBJ1-1, with TRBD1 matching 8 bases. The CDR3 totals 14 residues. CDR1 is SNHLY and CDR2 is FYNNEI in the germline V gene. After removal of 6 bases from V and 4 bases from J, the junction contained 7 bases not matched to a gene.